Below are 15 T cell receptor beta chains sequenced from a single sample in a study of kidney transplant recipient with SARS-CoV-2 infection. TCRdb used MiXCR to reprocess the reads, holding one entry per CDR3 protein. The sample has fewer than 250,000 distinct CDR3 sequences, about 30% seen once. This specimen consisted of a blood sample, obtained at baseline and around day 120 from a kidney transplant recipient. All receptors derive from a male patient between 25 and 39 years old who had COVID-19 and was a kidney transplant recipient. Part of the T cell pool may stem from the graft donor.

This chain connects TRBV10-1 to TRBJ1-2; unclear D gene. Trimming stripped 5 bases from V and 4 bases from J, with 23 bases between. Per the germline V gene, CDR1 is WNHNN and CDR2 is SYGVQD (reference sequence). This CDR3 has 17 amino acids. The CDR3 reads CASSWGRRSRKTYGYTF. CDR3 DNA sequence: TGCGCCAGCAGTTGGGGAAGAAGATCGCGAAAGACCTATGGCTACACCTTC.

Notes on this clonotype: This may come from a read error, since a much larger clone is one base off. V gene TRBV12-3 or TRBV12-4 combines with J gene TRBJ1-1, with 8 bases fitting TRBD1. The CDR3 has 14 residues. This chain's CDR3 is CASNLYPGGAEAFF. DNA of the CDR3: TGTGCCAGCAATTTATACCCAGGGGGCGCTGAAGCTTTCTTT.

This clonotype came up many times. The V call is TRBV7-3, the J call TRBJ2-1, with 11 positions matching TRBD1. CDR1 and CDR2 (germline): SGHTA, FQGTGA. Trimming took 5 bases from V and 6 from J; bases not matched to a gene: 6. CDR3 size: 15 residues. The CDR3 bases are TGTGCCAGCAGCCGGACAGGGGGCAATGTCAATGAGCAGTTCTTC. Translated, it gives CASSRTGGNVNEQFF.

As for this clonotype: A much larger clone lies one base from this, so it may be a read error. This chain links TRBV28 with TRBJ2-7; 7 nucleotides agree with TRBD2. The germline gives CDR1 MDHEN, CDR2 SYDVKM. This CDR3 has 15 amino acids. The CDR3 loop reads CASQQELAGPYERYF. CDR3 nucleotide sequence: TGTGCCAGCCAACAAGAGTTAGCGGGTCCTTACGAGCGGTACTTC.

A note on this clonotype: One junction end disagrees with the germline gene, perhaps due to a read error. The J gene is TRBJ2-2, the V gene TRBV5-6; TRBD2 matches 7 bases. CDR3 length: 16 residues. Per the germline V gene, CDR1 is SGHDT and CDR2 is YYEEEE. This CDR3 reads CANSFVVAGRAGELFF. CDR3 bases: TGTGCCAACAGCTTTGTGGTAGCGGGTCGCGCCGGGGAGCTGTTTTTT.

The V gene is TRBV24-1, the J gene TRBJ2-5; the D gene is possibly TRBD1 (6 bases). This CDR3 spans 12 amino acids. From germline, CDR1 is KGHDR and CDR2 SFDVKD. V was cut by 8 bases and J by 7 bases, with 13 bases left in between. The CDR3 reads CATNSGEGTQYF. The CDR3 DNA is TGTGCCACCAACTCAGGGGAAGGGACCCAGTACTTC.

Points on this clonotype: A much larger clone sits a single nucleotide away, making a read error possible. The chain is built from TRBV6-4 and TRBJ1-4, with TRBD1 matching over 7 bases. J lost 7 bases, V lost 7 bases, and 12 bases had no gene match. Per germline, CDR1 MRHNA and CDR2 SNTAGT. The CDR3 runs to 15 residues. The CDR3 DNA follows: TGTGCCAGCAATAGGTCCCAGGGGGAAGGTGAAAAACTGTTTTTT. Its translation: CASNRSQGEGEKLFF.

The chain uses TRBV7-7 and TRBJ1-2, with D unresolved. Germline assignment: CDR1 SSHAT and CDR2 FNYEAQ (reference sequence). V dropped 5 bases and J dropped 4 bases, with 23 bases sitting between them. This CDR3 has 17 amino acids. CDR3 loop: CASSASPRCRKTYGYTF. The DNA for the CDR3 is TGTGCCAGCAGCGCATCTCCTAGGTGCCGAAAGACCTATGGCTACACCTTC.

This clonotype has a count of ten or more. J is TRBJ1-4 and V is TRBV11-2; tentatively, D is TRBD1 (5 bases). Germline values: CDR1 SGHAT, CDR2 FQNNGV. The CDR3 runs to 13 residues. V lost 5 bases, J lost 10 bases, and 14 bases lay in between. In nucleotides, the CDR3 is TGTGCCAGCAGCCTTCGCCGGGGGGGAAAACTGTTTTTT. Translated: CASSLRRGGKLFF.

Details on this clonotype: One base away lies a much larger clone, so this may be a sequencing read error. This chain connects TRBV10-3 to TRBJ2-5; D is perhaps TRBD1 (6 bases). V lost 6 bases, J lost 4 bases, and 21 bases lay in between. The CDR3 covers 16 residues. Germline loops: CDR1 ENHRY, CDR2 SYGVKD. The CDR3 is CAISPFGTSGRETQYF. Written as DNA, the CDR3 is TGTGCCATCAGCCCCTTTGGGACATCAGGGAGAGAGACCCAGTACTTC.

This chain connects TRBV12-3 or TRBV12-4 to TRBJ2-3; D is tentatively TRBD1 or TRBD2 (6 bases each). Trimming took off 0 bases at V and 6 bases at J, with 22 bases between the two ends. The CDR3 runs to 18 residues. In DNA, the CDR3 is TGTGCCAGCAGTTTAGCGGCCGGGGGCGGCCCTTATGGGGATACGCAGTATTTT. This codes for CASSLAAGGGPYGDTQYF.

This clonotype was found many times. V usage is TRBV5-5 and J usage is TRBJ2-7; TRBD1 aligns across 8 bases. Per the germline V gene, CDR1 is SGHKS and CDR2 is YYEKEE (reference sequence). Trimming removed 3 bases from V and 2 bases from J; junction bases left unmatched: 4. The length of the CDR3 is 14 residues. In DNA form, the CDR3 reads TGTGCCAGCAGCTACCCACAGGGGGCCTACGAGCAGTACTTC. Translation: CASSYPQGAYEQYF.

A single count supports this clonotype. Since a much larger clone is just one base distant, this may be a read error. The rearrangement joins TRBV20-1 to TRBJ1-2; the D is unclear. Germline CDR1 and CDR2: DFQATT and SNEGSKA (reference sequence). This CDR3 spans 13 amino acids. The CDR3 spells CNALREANYGYTF. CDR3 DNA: TGCAATGCTCTCCGTGAAGCTAACTATGGCTACACCTTC.

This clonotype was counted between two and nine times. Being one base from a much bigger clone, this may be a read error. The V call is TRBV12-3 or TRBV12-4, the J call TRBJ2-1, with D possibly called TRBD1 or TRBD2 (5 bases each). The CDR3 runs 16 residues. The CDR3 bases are TGTACCAGCAGTTTAGAAGCGCCGGGACGTTACAATGAGCAGTTCTTC. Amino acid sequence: CTSSLEAPGRYNEQFF.

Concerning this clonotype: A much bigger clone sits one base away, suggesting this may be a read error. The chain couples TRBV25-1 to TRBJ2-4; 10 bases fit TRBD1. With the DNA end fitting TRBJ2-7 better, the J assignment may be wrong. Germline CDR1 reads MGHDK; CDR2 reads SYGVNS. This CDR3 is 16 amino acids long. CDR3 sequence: CTSSAWGTGDVHEQYF. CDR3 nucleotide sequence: TGTACCAGCAGTGCTTGGGGGACAGGGGATGTCCACGAGCAGTACTTC.